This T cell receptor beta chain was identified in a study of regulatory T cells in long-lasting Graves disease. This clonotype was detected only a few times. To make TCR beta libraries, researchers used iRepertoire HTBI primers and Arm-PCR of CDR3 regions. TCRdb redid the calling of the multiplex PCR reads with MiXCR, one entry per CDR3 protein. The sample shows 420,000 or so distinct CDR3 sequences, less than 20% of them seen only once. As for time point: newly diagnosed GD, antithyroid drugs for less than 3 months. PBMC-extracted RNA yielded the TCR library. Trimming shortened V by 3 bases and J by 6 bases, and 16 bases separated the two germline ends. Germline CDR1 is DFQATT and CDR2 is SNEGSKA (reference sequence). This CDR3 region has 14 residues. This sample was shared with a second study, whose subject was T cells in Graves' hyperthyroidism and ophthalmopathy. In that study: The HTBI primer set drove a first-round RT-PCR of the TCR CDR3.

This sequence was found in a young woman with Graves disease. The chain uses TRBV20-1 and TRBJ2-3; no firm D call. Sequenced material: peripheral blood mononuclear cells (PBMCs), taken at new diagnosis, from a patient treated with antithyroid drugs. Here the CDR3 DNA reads TGCAGTGCTAGGACTCGTCAGAACACGGATACGCAGTATTTT. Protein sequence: CSARTRQNTDTQYF.